The rows below give T cell receptor beta chains drawn from one sample of a study of shared clonotypes between healthy human individuals. TCRdb's table, derived via immunoSEQ multiplex PCR, lists solely in-frame clones and lacks some. The table records 95,000 to 120,000 clones, approximately 70% of them present only once. The material sequenced was memory CD8+ T cells sorted from blood. The receptor set was obtained from a woman in her 30s in good health. Both conserved end residues are part of each CDR3. Fields, in order: D gene, clone size, V gene, J gene, CDR3 protein, CDR3 DNA. D genes are given only for firm matches. Only part of the rows carry a size: once, few, many, or a class if the clone is expanded.

TRBD1	.	TRBV29-1	TRBJ2-1	CSVETGVVRNEQFF	TGCAGCGTGGAGACAGGGGTTGTCAGGAATGAGCAGTTCTTC
TRBD1	.	TRBV18	TRBJ2-5	CASSPTPGGTGRPETQYF	TGTGCCAGCTCACCGACCCCCGGTGGGACAGGGCGACCAGAGACCCAGTACTTC
TRBD1	.	TRBV28	TRBJ2-1	CASSLGGQTNNEQFF	TGTGCCAGCAGTCTAGGGGGACAGACTAACAATGAGCAGTTCTTC
.	.	TRBV28	TRBJ2-7	CASSNPRGVYEQYF	TGTGCCAGCAGTAACCCAAGGGGGGTGTACGAGCAGTACTTC
.	.	TRBV5-1	TRBJ1-1	CASSFPDSSEAFF	TGTGCCAGCAGCTTCCCGGACAGCTCTGAAGCTTTCTTT
TRBD1	.	TRBV5-1	TRBJ2-7	CASSYRDRLYEQYF	TGCGCCAGCAGCTACCGGGACAGGCTCTACGAGCAGTACTTC
.	.	TRBV19	TRBJ2-7	CASSISGHIYEQYF	TGTGCCAGTAGTATATCGGGACATATCTACGAGCAGTACTTC
.	.	TRBV15	TRBJ2-5	CATSSRAPLRETQYF	TGTGCCACCAGCTCCCGGGCGCCGCTTAGGGAGACCCAGTACTTC
.	.	TRBV7-6	TRBJ1-1	CASSLEAGMNTEAFF	TGTGCCAGCAGCTTAGAGGCGGGGATGAACACTGAAGCTTTCTTT
.	.	TRBV6-1	TRBJ2-2	CASKWTGELFF	TGTGCCAGCAAATGGACCGGGGAGCTGTTTTTT
.	.	TRBV5-1	TRBJ1-4	CASSVGETVSNEKLFF	TGCGCCAGCAGCGTCGGGGAGACGGTGTCTAATGAAAAACTGTTTTTT
.	.	TRBV7-8	TRBJ2-6	CASSLLFSGANVLTF	TGTGCCAGCAGCTTACTCTTCTCTGGGGCCAACGTCCTGACTTTC
.	.	TRBV30	TRBJ2-7	CAWSPGGLGEQYF	TGTGCCTGGAGTCCAGGGGGGCTTGGGGAGCAGTACTTC
TRBD1	once	TRBV15	TRBJ1-5	CATSGLWTGSNQPQHF	TGTGCCACCAGCGGTCTATGGACAGGGAGCAATCAGCCCCAGCATTTT
.	.	TRBV5-8	TRBJ2-3	CASSWGDTLSTDTQYF	TGTGCCAGCAGCTGGGGGGACACCCTGAGCACAGATACGCAGTATTTT
TRBD1	.	TRBV2	TRBJ2-7	CASRTGGSYEQYF	TGTGCCAGTAGGACAGGGGGATCCTACGAGCAGTACTTC
.	.	TRBV6-6	TRBJ2-1	CASSKRDTEQFF	TGTGCCAGCAGTAAAAGAGATACTGAGCAGTTCTTC
TRBD2	once	TRBV29-1	TRBJ2-1	CSVVWYSGRFYNEQFF	TGCAGCGTTGTCTGGTACAGCGGGAGATTCTACAATGAGCAGTTCTTC
.	.	TRBV5-1	TRBJ2-1	CASSLDRSSYNEQFF	TGCGCCAGCAGCTTAGACCGTTCCTCCTACAATGAGCAGTTCTTC
TRBD1	.	TRBV15	TRBJ1-6	CATSIRDRANSPLHF	TGTGCCACCAGCATCCGGGACAGGGCCAATTCACCCCTCCACTTT
.	few	TRBV25-1	TRBJ2-7	CASSGQGKSNEQYF	TGTGCCAGCAGTGGCCAAGGGAAAAGCAACGAGCAGTACTTC
.	.	TRBV11-2	TRBJ2-3	CASSELVSTDTQYF	TGTGCCAGCAGCGAACTAGTCAGCACAGATACGCAGTATTTT
.	.	TRBV5-1	TRBJ2-3	CASSLGEGTDTQYF	TGCGCCAGCAGCTTGGGTGAGGGCACAGATACGCAGTATTTT
.	.	TRBV29-1	TRBJ1-2	CSVEDGTGKYYGYTF	TGCAGCGTTGAAGACGGGACGGGGAAATACTATGGCTACACCTTC
TRBD1	.	TRBV5-1	TRBJ1-4	CASSPQGVNEKLFF	TGCGCCAGCAGTCCCCAGGGGGTCAATGAAAAACTGTTTTTT
.	.	TRBV4-1	TRBJ1-2	CASSHRQGWHYGYTF	TGCGCCAGCAGCCACCGACAAGGATGGCACTATGGCTACACCTTC
.	.	TRBV7-9	TRBJ2-7	CASSSSRAIGEQYF	TGTGCCAGCAGCTCCTCGCGGGCGATAGGTGAGCAGTACTTC
TRBD2	.	TRBV11-2	TRBJ2-1	CASSFPPTSGRWNEQFF	TGTGCCAGCAGCTTTCCCCCGACTAGCGGGAGATGGAATGAGCAGTTCTTC
.	.	TRBV7-9	TRBJ1-5	CASSLGGDNQPQHF	TGTGCCAGCAGCTTAGGGGGAGACAATCAGCCCCAGCATTTT
TRBD1	.	TRBV27	TRBJ1-6	CASSLGPGQDNSPLHF	TGTGCCAGCAGTTTAGGACCGGGACAGGATAATTCACCCCTCCACTTT
.	.	TRBV6-5	TRBJ1-1	CASSQYRNTEAFF	TGTGCCAGCAGCCAATACAGGAACACTGAAGCTTTCTTT
.	once	TRBV6-1	TRBJ2-5	CASSSWSEQETQYF	TGTGCCAGCAGTAGCTGGTCGGAACAAGAGACCCAGTACTTC
TRBD2	.	TRBV29-1	TRBJ2-3	CSVNIPGLAGLLRWADTQYF	TGCAGCGTTAACATTCCGGGACTAGCGGGACTCCTCAGATGGGCAGATACGCAGTATTTT
.	few	TRBV5-4	TRBJ2-5	CASSSPDGGETQYF	TGTGCCAGCAGCTCCCCCGACGGAGGGGAGACCCAGTACTTC
TRBD2	few	TRBV5-4	TRBJ2-7	CASSQPSGRTIHEQYF	TGTGCCAGCAGCCAACCCAGCGGGAGAACGATCCACGAGCAGTACTTC
.	many	TRBV2	TRBJ1-1	CASRDGRGSTEAFF	TGTGCCAGCAGAGACGGTCGAGGGTCCACTGAAGCTTTCTTT
.	.	TRBV6-1	TRBJ2-7	CASSEHWGAVRSYEQYF	TGTGCCAGCAGTGAACATTGGGGGGCGGTCCGCTCCTACGAGCAGTACTTC
.	once	TRBV7-9	TRBJ1-5	CASSLNGYNQPQHF	TGTGCCAGCAGCTTAAACGGATACAATCAGCCCCAGCATTTT
.	few	TRBV4-2	TRBJ2-3	CASSPPGTDTQYF	TGTGCCAGCAGCCCCCCCGGCACAGATACGCAGTATTTT
TRBD2	.	TRBV4-1	TRBJ2-5	CASSQHSGAYQETQYF	TGCGCCAGCAGCCAACATAGCGGGGCGTACCAAGAGACCCAGTACTTC
.	many	TRBV7-9	TRBJ1-2	CASSFQGNYGYTF	TGTGCCAGCAGCTTTCAGGGAAACTATGGCTACACCTTC
.	.	TRBV5-6	TRBJ1-1	CASSFNLGNTEAFF	TGTGCCAGCAGCTTTAACTTAGGTAACACTGAAGCTTTCTTT
TRBD2	many	TRBV4-2	TRBJ2-1	CASSLASGDNEQFF	TGTGCCAGCAGCCTGGCTAGCGGCGACAATGAGCAGTTCTTC
.	.	TRBV27	TRBJ2-7	CASSFIRGNEQYF	TGTGCCAGCAGTTTTATTCGGGGTAACGAGCAGTACTTC
.	.	TRBV5-4	TRBJ2-7	CASSLGTTPREQQYF	TGTGCCAGCAGCTTGGGTACTACCCCCCGGGAGCAGCAGTACTTC
.	once	TRBV5-5	TRBJ2-7	CASSRRLSAEQYF	TGTGCCAGCAGCCGTCGACTGAGTGCGGAGCAGTACTTC
TRBD2	.	TRBV7-2	TRBJ2-3	CASREAVSGRGTDTQYF	TGTGCCAGCAGAGAGGCAGTTAGCGGGAGGGGAACAGATACGCAGTATTTT
.	.	TRBV6-5	TRBJ2-3	CASSPPSTDTQYF	TGTGCCAGCAGTCCCCCGTCCACAGATACGCAGTATTTT
.	.	TRBV28	TRBJ2-7	CATFTSSYEQYF	TGTGCCACCTTTACGAGCTCCTACGAGCAGTACTTC
.	.	TRBV27	TRBJ2-7	CASSLSRGAAGEQYF	TGTGCCAGCAGTTTGTCGAGAGGAGCAGCTGGCGAGCAGTACTTC
TRBD1	.	TRBV5-4	TRBJ2-7	CASSNRDRVHEQYF	TGTGCCAGCAGCAACCGGGACAGGGTTCACGAGCAGTACTTC
.	.	TRBV28	TRBJ1-5	CASSQPPGWHQPQHF	TGTGCCAGCAGCCAACCCCCCGGGTGGCATCAGCCCCAGCATTTT
TRBD2	.	TRBV5-1	TRBJ2-7	CASSLAEFYEQYF	TGCGCCAGCAGCCTAGCGGAATTCTACGAGCAGTACTTC
.	.	TRBV5-4	TRBJ2-3	CASSQTKIAQYF	TGTGCCAGCAGCCAGACTAAGATCGCGCAGTATTTT
.	once	TRBV5-1	TRBJ1-1	CASSGGRRNTEAFF	TGCGCCAGCAGTGGGGGGAGAAGGAACACTGAAGCTTTCTTT
.	.	TRBV28	TRBJ1-2	CASSLADRYSYGYTF	TGTGCCAGCAGCCTGGCGGACCGTTACAGTTATGGCTACACCTTC
TRBD2	.	TRBV5-1	TRBJ2-1	CASTLWYPSGPYNEQFF	TGCGCCAGCACCCTCTGGTATCCTAGCGGGCCGTACAATGAGCAGTTCTTC
.	once	TRBV4-1	TRBJ2-7	CASSLGQYYEQYF	TGCGCCAGCAGCCTTGGACAATACTACGAGCAGTACTTC
.	.	TRBV5-4	TRBJ1-5	CASSTGMDQPQHF	TGTGCCAGCAGCACAGGGATGGATCAGCCCCAGCATTTT